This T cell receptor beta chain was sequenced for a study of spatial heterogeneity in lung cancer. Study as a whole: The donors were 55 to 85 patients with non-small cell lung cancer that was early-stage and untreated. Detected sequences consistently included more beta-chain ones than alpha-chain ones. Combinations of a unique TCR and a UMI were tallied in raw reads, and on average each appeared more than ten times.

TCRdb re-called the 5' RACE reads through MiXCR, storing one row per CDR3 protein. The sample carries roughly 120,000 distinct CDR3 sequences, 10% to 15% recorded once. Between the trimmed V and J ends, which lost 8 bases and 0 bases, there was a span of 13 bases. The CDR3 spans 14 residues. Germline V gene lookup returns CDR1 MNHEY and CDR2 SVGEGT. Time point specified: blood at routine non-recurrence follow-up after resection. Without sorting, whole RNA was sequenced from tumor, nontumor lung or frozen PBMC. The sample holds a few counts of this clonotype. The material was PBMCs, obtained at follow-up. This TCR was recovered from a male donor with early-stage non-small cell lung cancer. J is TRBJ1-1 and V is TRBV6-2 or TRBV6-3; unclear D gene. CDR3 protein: CASLRGVMNTEAFF. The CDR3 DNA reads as TGTGCCAGCCTCCGGGGAGTCATGAACACTGAAGCTTTCTTT.